The rows below give T cell receptor beta chains drawn from one sample of a study of control samples from healthy donors and cancer patients. Here immunoSEQ multiplex PCR was the method, and the copy in TCRdb shows in-frame clones only, minus some. Of 35,000 to 55,000 clones in the sample, 75% to 95% were seen once. Sequencing was performed on PBMCs. These TCRs come from a woman aged 40 to 50 with head and neck cancer. Both conserved end residues are part of each CDR3. A D gene is named only where the DNA matches it firmly. Only some rows state a clone size, as once, few, many or a class for expanded clones.

CDR3 length: 17
D gene: TRBD2
clone size: .
V gene: TRBV7-9
J gene: TRBJ2-3
CDR3 protein: CASSPSRLAGVTDTQYF
CDR3 DNA: TGTGCCAGCAGCCCAAGTAGACTAGCGGGGGTCACAGATACGCAGTATTTT

CDR3 length: 18
D gene: .
clone size: .
V gene: TRBV7-8
J gene: TRBJ1-5
CDR3 protein: CASSYRGRRVNSNQPQHF
CDR3 DNA: TGTGCCAGCAGCTACCGGGGGAGGCGGGTAAATAGCAATCAGCCCCAGCATTTT

CDR3 length: 13
D gene: .
clone size: once
V gene: TRBV7-8
J gene: TRBJ1-1
CDR3 protein: CASSRDLGTEAFF
CDR3 DNA: TGTGCCAGCAGCAGGGACCTGGGGACTGAAGCTTTCTTT

CDR3 length: 13
D gene: .
clone size: .
V gene: TRBV2
J gene: TRBJ2-3
CDR3 protein: CASSWDGTDTQYF
CDR3 DNA: TGTGCCAGCAGTTGGGACGGCACAGATACGCAGTATTTT

CDR3 length: 16
D gene: TRBD1
clone size: .
V gene: TRBV19
J gene: TRBJ1-4
CDR3 protein: CASSIGPTGGNEKLFF
CDR3 DNA: TGTGCCAGTAGTATAGGCCCTACAGGGGGCAATGAAAAACTGTTTTTT

CDR3 length: 11
D gene: .
clone size: .
V gene: TRBV6-5
J gene: TRBJ2-1
CDR3 protein: CASSLENEQFF
CDR3 DNA: TGTGCCAGCAGTCTTGAAAATGAGCAGTTCTTC

CDR3 length: 12
D gene: TRBD2
clone size: once
V gene: TRBV5-4
J gene: TRBJ2-1
CDR3 protein: CASSRSGGAQFF
CDR3 DNA: TGTGCCAGCAGCCGGAGCGGGGGGGCGCAGTTCTTC

CDR3 length: 14
D gene: TRBD1
clone size: once
V gene: TRBV3-1/TRBV3-2
J gene: TRBJ1-1
CDR3 protein: CAVGQGVMNTEAFF
CDR3 DNA: TGTGCCGTCGGACAGGGGGTAATGAACACTGAAGCTTTCTTT

CDR3 length: 15
D gene: .
clone size: .
V gene: TRBV6-5
J gene: TRBJ1-5
CDR3 protein: CASSSGDYSNQPQHF
CDR3 DNA: TGTGCCAGCAGCTCGGGAGACTATAGCAATCAGCCCCAGCATTTT

CDR3 length: 12
D gene: .
clone size: .
V gene: TRBV30
J gene: TRBJ1-5
CDR3 protein: CAAGVSNQPQHF
CDR3 DNA: TGTGCCGCAGGGGTTAGCAATCAGCCCCAGCATTTT

CDR3 length: 15
D gene: .
clone size: .
V gene: TRBV10-3
J gene: TRBJ2-2
CDR3 protein: CAITRDGANTGELFF
CDR3 DNA: TGTGCCATCACGAGGGACGGCGCGAACACCGGGGAGCTGTTTTTT

CDR3 length: 17
D gene: TRBD1
clone size: .
V gene: TRBV18
J gene: TRBJ2-7
CDR3 protein: CASSPPNRGDTSYEQYF
CDR3 DNA: TGTGCCAGCTCACCACCGAACAGGGGCGACACTTCCTACGAGCAGTACTTC

CDR3 length: 14
D gene: TRBD1
clone size: .
V gene: TRBV5-1
J gene: TRBJ2-2
CDR3 protein: CASSPDRVTGELFF
CDR3 DNA: TGCGCCAGCAGCCCAGACAGGGTCACCGGGGAGCTGTTTTTT

CDR3 length: 12
D gene: .
clone size: .
V gene: TRBV5-1
J gene: TRBJ1-2
CDR3 protein: CASRQNNYGYTF
CDR3 DNA: TGCGCCAGCAGACAGAATAACTATGGCTACACCTTC

CDR3 length: 17
D gene: .
clone size: .
V gene: TRBV24-1
J gene: TRBJ1-6
CDR3 protein: CATSDRWGRPTNSPLHF
CDR3 DNA: TGTGCCACCAGTGATAGGTGGGGCCGGCCCACAAATTCACCCCTCCACTTT

CDR3 length: 16
D gene: .
clone size: .
V gene: TRBV18
J gene: TRBJ2-7
CDR3 protein: CASSRLERRGSYEQYF
CDR3 DNA: TGTGCCAGCTCCCGCCTTGAGAGGAGGGGATCCTACGAGCAGTACTTC

CDR3 length: 15
D gene: TRBD2
clone size: .
V gene: TRBV5-5
J gene: TRBJ2-1
CDR3 protein: CASSPGGAGAKEQFF
CDR3 DNA: TGTGCCAGCAGCCCGGGGGGGGCGGGGGCCAAAGAGCAGTTCTTC

CDR3 length: 16
D gene: TRBD2
clone size: .
V gene: TRBV5-1
J gene: TRBJ2-5
CDR3 protein: CASSLERLAGLETQYF
CDR3 DNA: TGCGCCAGCAGCTTGGAACGGTTAGCGGGGTTAGAGACCCAGTACTTC

CDR3 length: 17
D gene: TRBD1
clone size: .
V gene: TRBV18
J gene: TRBJ1-5
CDR3 protein: CASSPTGGTEPNQPQHF
CDR3 DNA: TGTGCCAGCTCACCAACGGGTGGGACAGAGCCTAATCAGCCCCAGCATTTT

CDR3 length: 15
D gene: .
clone size: .
V gene: TRBV15
J gene: TRBJ2-5
CDR3 protein: CATSMGGAGKETQYF
CDR3 DNA: TGTGCCACCAGCATGGGTGGGGCAGGGAAAGAGACCCAGTACTTC

CDR3 length: 15
D gene: TRBD1
clone size: .
V gene: TRBV9
J gene: TRBJ1-4
CDR3 protein: CASSLGTGKNEKLFF
CDR3 DNA: TGTGCCAGCAGCCTAGGGACAGGGAAGAATGAAAAACTGTTTTTT

CDR3 length: 16
D gene: TRBD2
clone size: .
V gene: TRBV7-9
J gene: TRBJ2-7
CDR3 protein: CASSLALAGPSYEQYF
CDR3 DNA: TGTGCCAGCAGCTTAGCACTAGCGGGACCCTCCTACGAGCAGTACTTC

CDR3 length: 15
D gene: .
clone size: .
V gene: TRBV2
J gene: TRBJ1-3
CDR3 protein: CASSAISGTGNTIYF
CDR3 DNA: TGTGCCAGCAGCGCAATCTCGGGGACTGGAAACACCATATATTTT

CDR3 length: 15
D gene: TRBD2
clone size: .
V gene: TRBV5-1
J gene: TRBJ2-3
CDR3 protein: CASSLVGGFTDTQYF
CDR3 DNA: TGCGCCAGCAGCTTGGTGGGGGGGTTCACAGATACGCAGTATTTT

CDR3 length: 15
D gene: .
clone size: .
V gene: TRBV30
J gene: TRBJ1-2
CDR3 protein: CAWRPGGVMNYGYTF
CDR3 DNA: TGTGCCTGGAGGCCGGGCGGGGTGATGAACTATGGCTACACCTTC

CDR3 length: 17
D gene: TRBD2
clone size: .
V gene: TRBV4-1
J gene: TRBJ2-1
CDR3 protein: CASSQASSGLAGPRKFF
CDR3 DNA: TGCGCCAGCAGCCAGGCGTCATCAGGACTAGCGGGACCGCGGAAGTTCTTC

CDR3 length: 14
D gene: .
clone size: .
V gene: TRBV6-6
J gene: TRBJ1-1
CDR3 protein: CASSPGQLNTEAFF
CDR3 DNA: TGTGCCAGCAGTCCCGGACAGCTGAACACTGAAGCTTTCTTT

CDR3 length: 20
D gene: .
clone size: .
V gene: TRBV5-1
J gene: TRBJ1-6
CDR3 protein: CASSSSSPGHRSSYNSPLHF
CDR3 DNA: TGCGCCAGCAGCTCATCAAGTCCGGGACACAGGAGCTCCTATAATTCACCCCTCCACTTT

CDR3 length: 15
D gene: .
clone size: few
V gene: TRBV7-9
J gene: TRBJ1-2
CDR3 protein: CASSLVPDRPYGYTF
CDR3 DNA: TGTGCCAGCAGCTTAGTTCCCGACAGACCCTATGGCTACACCTTC

CDR3 length: 16
D gene: .
clone size: .
V gene: TRBV7-3
J gene: TRBJ2-2
CDR3 protein: CASSRSPAANTGELFF
CDR3 DNA: TGTGCCAGCAGCAGATCCCCCGCCGCGAACACCGGGGAGCTGTTTTTT

CDR3 length: 13
D gene: TRBD1
clone size: .
V gene: TRBV18
J gene: TRBJ1-2
CDR3 protein: CASSPGQEYGYTF
CDR3 DNA: TGTGCCAGCTCACCGGGACAGGAATATGGCTACACCTTC

CDR3 length: 15
D gene: .
clone size: .
V gene: TRBV4-1
J gene: TRBJ1-3
CDR3 protein: CASSQSEGVRNTIYF
CDR3 DNA: TGCGCCAGCAGCCAATCAGAGGGGGTAAGAAACACCATATATTTT

CDR3 length: 13
D gene: .
clone size: .
V gene: TRBV6-5
J gene: TRBJ1-2
CDR3 protein: CASSYSGINGYTF
CDR3 DNA: TGTGCCAGCAGTTACTCGGGGATTAATGGCTACACCTTC

CDR3 length: 13
D gene: .
clone size: .
V gene: TRBV7-2
J gene: TRBJ2-1
CDR3 protein: CASSLEVLDEQFF
CDR3 DNA: TGTGCCAGCAGCTTAGAAGTACTCGATGAGCAGTTCTTC

CDR3 length: 14
D gene: TRBD1
clone size: .
V gene: TRBV5-1
J gene: TRBJ1-2
CDR3 protein: CASSLGDRWDGYTF
CDR3 DNA: TGCGCCAGCAGCCTCGGGGACAGATGGGATGGCTACACCTTC

CDR3 length: 15
D gene: .
clone size: .
V gene: TRBV19
J gene: TRBJ2-1
CDR3 protein: CASSRTLTGAEGEFF
CDR3 DNA: TGTGCCAGTAGTAGGACGCTAACGGGGGCTGAAGGCGAGTTCTTC

CDR3 length: 11
D gene: .
clone size: .
V gene: TRBV5-5
J gene: TRBJ2-3
CDR3 protein: CASSWASTQYF
CDR3 DNA: TGTGCCAGCAGCTGGGCAAGTACGCAGTATTTT

CDR3 length: 15
D gene: TRBD2
clone size: .
V gene: TRBV5-6
J gene: TRBJ2-1
CDR3 protein: CASSSGLADYNEQFF
CDR3 DNA: TGTGCCAGCAGCTCTGGACTAGCAGACTACAATGAGCAGTTCTTC

CDR3 length: 12
D gene: .
clone size: .
V gene: TRBV7-9
J gene: TRBJ2-1
CDR3 protein: CASSLTGTEQFF
CDR3 DNA: TGTGCCAGCAGCCTGACCGGCACTGAGCAGTTCTTC

CDR3 length: 13
D gene: .
clone size: .
V gene: TRBV25-1
J gene: TRBJ1-2
CDR3 protein: CASSGRDLWGYTF
CDR3 DNA: TGTGCCAGCAGTGGACGGGATCTCTGGGGCTACACCTTC

CDR3 length: 14
D gene: .
clone size: .
V gene: TRBV5-1
J gene: TRBJ2-5
CDR3 protein: CASSLGSGEETQYF
CDR3 DNA: TGCGCCAGCAGCTTGGGCTCAGGTGAAGAGACCCAGTACTTC

CDR3 length: 15
D gene: .
clone size: .
V gene: TRBV7-8
J gene: TRBJ2-7
CDR3 protein: CASSLLFTRPYEQYF
CDR3 DNA: TGTGCCAGCAGCTTATTGTTCACACGACCCTACGAGCAGTACTTC

CDR3 length: 17
D gene: TRBD2
clone size: .
V gene: TRBV29-1
J gene: TRBJ2-3
CDR3 protein: CSVTGTSGPLRRDTQYF
CDR3 DNA: TGCAGCGTTACCGGGACTAGCGGCCCTCTGAGAAGAGATACGCAGTATTTT

CDR3 length: 12
D gene: .
clone size: .
V gene: TRBV6-5
J gene: TRBJ1-1
CDR3 protein: CASSHSETEAFF
CDR3 DNA: TGTGCCAGCAGTCATTCAGAGACTGAAGCTTTCTTT

CDR3 length: 13
D gene: .
clone size: .
V gene: TRBV6-1
J gene: TRBJ2-2
CDR3 protein: CASSGGGPGELFF
CDR3 DNA: TGTGCCAGCAGTGGGGGGGGCCCCGGGGAGCTGTTTTTT

CDR3 length: 14
D gene: .
clone size: .
V gene: TRBV7-2
J gene: TRBJ1-1
CDR3 protein: CASSLVSGNSEAFF
CDR3 DNA: TGTGCCAGCAGCTTAGTATCGGGGAACTCTGAAGCTTTCTTT

CDR3 length: 16
D gene: .
clone size: .
V gene: TRBV6-1
J gene: TRBJ2-2
CDR3 protein: CASSEGVRVNTGELFF
CDR3 DNA: TGTGCCAGCAGTGAAGGGGTCAGGGTGAACACCGGGGAGCTGTTTTTT

CDR3 length: 16
D gene: TRBD2
clone size: .
V gene: TRBV4-1
J gene: TRBJ2-1
CDR3 protein: CASREGLAGSYNEQFF
CDR3 DNA: TGCGCCAGCAGGGAGGGACTAGCGGGGTCCTACAATGAGCAGTTCTTC

CDR3 length: 14
D gene: TRBD1
clone size: .
V gene: TRBV27
J gene: TRBJ1-2
CDR3 protein: CASSGQGSVYGYTF
CDR3 DNA: TGTGCCAGCAGCGGACAGGGCTCAGTCTATGGCTACACCTTC

CDR3 length: 13
D gene: .
clone size: .
V gene: TRBV6-5
J gene: TRBJ2-4
CDR3 protein: CASSPGGRDIQYF
CDR3 DNA: TGTGCCAGCAGCCCCGGAGGGCGGGACATTCAGTACTTC

CDR3 length: 16
D gene: .
clone size: .
V gene: TRBV5-1
J gene: TRBJ2-3
CDR3 protein: CASSLLAGAATDTQYF
CDR3 DNA: TGCGCCAGCAGCTTACTCGCAGGGGCCGCCACAGATACGCAGTATTTT

CDR3 length: 17
D gene: TRBD1
clone size: .
V gene: TRBV27
J gene: TRBJ1-1
CDR3 protein: CASSPPRTGGLNTEAFF
CDR3 DNA: TGTGCCAGCAGTCCACCCAGGACAGGCGGATTAAACACTGAAGCTTTCTTT

CDR3 length: 13
D gene: .
clone size: .
V gene: TRBV4-1
J gene: TRBJ2-1
CDR3 protein: CASRHRSGNEQFF
CDR3 DNA: TGCGCCAGCCGTCACCGTAGCGGCAATGAGCAGTTCTTC

CDR3 length: 12
D gene: .
clone size: .
V gene: TRBV18
J gene: TRBJ2-5
CDR3 protein: CASSEERETQYF
CDR3 DNA: TGTGCCAGCTCGGAGGAGCGAGAGACCCAGTACTTC